This T cell receptor (beta chain) was sequenced during a study of blood T cell repertoires in COVID-19. About the research overall: PBMCs, B-cell-depleted T cells, or T cells were the source of the cDNA or gDNA that made up the material.

This clone was picked up one time. With V trimmed by 0 bases and J by 6 bases, 8 bases remained unmatched. Germline assignment: CDR1 MNHEY and CDR2 SVGAGI. The CDR3 is 16 amino acids. Only in-frame clones appear in the TCRdb table, and some are missing; sequencing was by immunoSEQ multiplex PCR. The data show 150,000 to 200,000 clones, with 88% seen just once and approximately 5.5% held by the top ten. Sequenced: peripheral blood. The sequence was collected from a man aged 35-49 years with active or convalescent COVID-19. V usage is TRBV6-5 and J usage is TRBJ2-7, with 10 bases aligning to TRBD1. CDR3 loop: CASSYSRTGGLGEQYF. The CDR3 nucleotides are TGTGCCAGCAGTTACTCGCGGACAGGGGGATTGGGCGAGCAGTACTTC.